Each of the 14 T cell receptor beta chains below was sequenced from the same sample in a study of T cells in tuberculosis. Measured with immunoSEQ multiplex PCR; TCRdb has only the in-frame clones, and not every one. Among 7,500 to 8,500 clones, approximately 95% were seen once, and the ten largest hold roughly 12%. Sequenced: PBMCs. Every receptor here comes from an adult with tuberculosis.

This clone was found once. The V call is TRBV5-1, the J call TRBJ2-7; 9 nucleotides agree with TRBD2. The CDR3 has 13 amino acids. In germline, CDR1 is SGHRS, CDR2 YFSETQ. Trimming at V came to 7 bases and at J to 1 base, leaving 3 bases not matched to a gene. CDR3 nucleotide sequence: TGCGCCAGCGGACTAGCGAATTCCTACGAGCAGTACTTC. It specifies CASGLANSYEQYF.

CDR3 coding DNA: TGCGCCAGCAGCTTAGGACAGGACTACGAGCAGTACTTC. Protein: CASSLGQDYEQYF. V is TRBV5-1 and J is TRBJ2-7; 7 bases line up with TRBD1. The germline V gene has CDR1 SGHRS and CDR2 YFSETQ. This CDR3 comprises 13 residues. V lost 2 bases to trimming and J lost 3 bases; unmatched junction nucleotides: 2.

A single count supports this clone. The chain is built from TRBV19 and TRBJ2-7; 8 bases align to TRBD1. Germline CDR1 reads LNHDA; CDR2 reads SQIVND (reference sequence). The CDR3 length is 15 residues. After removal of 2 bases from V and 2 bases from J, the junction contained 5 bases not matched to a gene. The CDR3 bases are TGTGCCAGTAGTATACAGGGGACAGGCCCCTACGAGCAGTACTTC. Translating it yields CASSIQGTGPYEQYF.

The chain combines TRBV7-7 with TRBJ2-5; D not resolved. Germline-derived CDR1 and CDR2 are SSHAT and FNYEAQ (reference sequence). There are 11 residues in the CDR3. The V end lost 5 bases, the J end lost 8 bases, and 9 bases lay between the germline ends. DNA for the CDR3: TGTGCCAGCAGCAATCACAATACCCAGTACTTC. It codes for CASSNHNTQYF.

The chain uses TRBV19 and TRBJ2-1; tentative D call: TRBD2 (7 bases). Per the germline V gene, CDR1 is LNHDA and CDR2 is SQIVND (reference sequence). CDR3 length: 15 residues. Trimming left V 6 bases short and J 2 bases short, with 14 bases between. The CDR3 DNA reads TGTGCCAGTAGCCCCACGGGGGGCACCTACAATGAGCAGTTCTTC. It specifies CASSPTGGTYNEQFF.

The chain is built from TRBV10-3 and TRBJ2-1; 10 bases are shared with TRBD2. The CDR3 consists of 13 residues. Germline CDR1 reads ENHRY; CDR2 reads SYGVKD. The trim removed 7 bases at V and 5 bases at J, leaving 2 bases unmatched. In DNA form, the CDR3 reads TGTGCCATCAAGACTAGCGGGCACAATGAGCAGTTCTTC. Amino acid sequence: CAIKTSGHNEQFF.

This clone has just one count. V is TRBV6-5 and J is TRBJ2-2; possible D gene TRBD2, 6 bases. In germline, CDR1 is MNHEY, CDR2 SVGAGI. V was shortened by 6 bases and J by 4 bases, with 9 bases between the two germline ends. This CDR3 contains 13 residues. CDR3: CASSAAGTGELFF. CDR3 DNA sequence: TGTGCCAGCAGCGCAGCGGGCACCGGGGAGCTGTTTTTT.

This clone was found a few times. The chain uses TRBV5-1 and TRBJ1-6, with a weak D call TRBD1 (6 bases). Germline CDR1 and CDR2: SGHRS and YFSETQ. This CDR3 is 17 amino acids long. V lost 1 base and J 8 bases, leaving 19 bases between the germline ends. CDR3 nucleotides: TGCGCCAGCAGCTTGCTACATAACAGGGCGGGTCATTCACCCCTCCACTTT. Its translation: CASSLLHNRAGHSPLHF.

The CDR3 DNA sequence: TGTGCCAGCAGCGTAAAACTCCTGGAGGACAGTTCTGGAAACACCATATATTTT. Translation: CASSVKLLEDSSGNTIYF. The chain uses TRBV9 and TRBJ1-3; perhaps TRBD1 as D (6 bases). Germline assignment: CDR1 SGDLS and CDR2 YYNGEE. The CDR3 is 18 amino acids. Deletions cut 1 base from V and 1 base from J, with 18 bases between.

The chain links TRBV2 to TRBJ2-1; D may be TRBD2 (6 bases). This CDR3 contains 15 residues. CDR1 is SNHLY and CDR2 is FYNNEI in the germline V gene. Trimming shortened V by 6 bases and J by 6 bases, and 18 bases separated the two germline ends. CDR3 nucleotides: TGTGCCAGCAGCCGCGGGGCTAGCGCTAGCAATGAGCAGTTCTTC. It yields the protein CASSRGASASNEQFF.

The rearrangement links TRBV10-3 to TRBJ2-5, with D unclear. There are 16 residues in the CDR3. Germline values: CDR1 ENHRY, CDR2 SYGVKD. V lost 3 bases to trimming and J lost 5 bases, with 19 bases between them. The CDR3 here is CAISEGGGNIRETQYF. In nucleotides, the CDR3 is TGTGCCATCAGTGAAGGTGGCGGTAATATCCGGGAGACCCAGTACTTC.

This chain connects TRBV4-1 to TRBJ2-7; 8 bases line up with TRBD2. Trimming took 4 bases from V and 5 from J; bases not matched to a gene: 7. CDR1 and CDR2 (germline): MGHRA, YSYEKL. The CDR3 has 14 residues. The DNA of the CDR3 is TGCGCCAGCAGCCGGCCGGGAGGGTACGACGAGCAGTACTTC. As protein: CASSRPGGYDEQYF.

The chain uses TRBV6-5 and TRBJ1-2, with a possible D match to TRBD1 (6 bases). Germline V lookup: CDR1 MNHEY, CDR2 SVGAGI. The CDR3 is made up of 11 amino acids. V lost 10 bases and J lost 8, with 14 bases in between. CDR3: CATREGVGYTF. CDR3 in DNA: TGTGCCACCCGGGAGGGGGTAGGCTACACCTTC.

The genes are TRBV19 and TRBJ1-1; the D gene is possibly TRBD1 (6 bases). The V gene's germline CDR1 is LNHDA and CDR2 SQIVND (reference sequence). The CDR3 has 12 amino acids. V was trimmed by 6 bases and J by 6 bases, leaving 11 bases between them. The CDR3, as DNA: TGTGCCAGTAGCGAATGGACAGCTGAAGCTTTCTTT. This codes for CASSEWTAEAFF.